This record looks at one T cell receptor beta chain sequence and its context. Antigen specificity is unknown. This record belongs to a study of cytomegalovirus exposure and HLA in healthy donors. Study details: In an early release, HLA-typed donors contributed about 80 million unique TCR sequences. The study, taken as a whole, reports: Information on immune exposure was restricted to one variable (CMV serostatus). About 87% or about 30% of the time was how often most TCR beta V segments were productive, according to an earlier analysis.

The germline V gene encodes CDR1 LNHDA and CDR2 SQIVND (reference sequence). Deletions cut 8 bases from V and 3 bases from J, with 16 bases between. The length of the CDR3 is 14 residues. A multiplex PCR was run with 60 Vbeta primers and 13 Jbeta primers. TCRdb's copy holds only in-frame clones and misses some; the assay was immunoSEQ multiplex PCR. The sample has 65,000 to 85,000 clones, around 84% seen once. Sequencing was performed on PBMCs. V usage is TRBV19 and J usage is TRBJ1-1; weak D call: TRBD1 (5 bases). This sequence was found in a woman aged 40-49 years in good health and CMV-seropositive. This CDR3 is CASGFTRGDTEAFF. DNA of the CDR3: TGTGCCAGTGGGTTCACCCGGGGGGACACTGAAGCTTTCTTT.